This T cell receptor beta chain was observed in a study of identical twins. The germline V and J ends were trimmed by 0 bases and 1 base, with 5 bases remaining between them. The CDR3 covers 14 residues. Per germline, CDR1 MRHNA and CDR2 SNTAGT. This clonotype showed up just a few times. TCRdb reprocessed the 5' RACE reads with MiXCR, giving one entry per CDR3 protein. The profile shows about 700,000 distinct CDR3 sequences, 8.6% of them singletons. The same data also went into a second study, on yellow fever vaccine responses in identical twins. That study reports: Twins' vaccine T cell response reportedly seemed partly convergent, partly personalized.

Sequencing was performed on PBMCs. This chain joins TRBV6-4 and TRBJ2-3; no definite D call. The clonotype originates from a young woman in good health. CDR3 loop: CASSDSKGTDTQYF. The CDR3 nucleotides are TGTGCCAGCAGTGACTCGAAGGGCACAGATACGCAGTATTTT.